The 24 T cell receptor beta chains below were found in one sample sequenced in a study of cytomegalovirus exposure and HLA in healthy donors. Researchers ran the PCR with 60 Vbeta and 13 Jbeta primers. The repertoire was sequenced with immunoSEQ multiplex PCR; TCRdb's copy has only in-frame clones and lacks some. The sample consists of 100,000 to 150,000 clones, around 67% of them appearing once. Sequenced: PBMCs. These receptors all stem from a woman in her thirties or forties in good health and CMV-seropositive.

The gene calls are TRBV9 and TRBJ1-1, with D possibly matching TRBD1 (6 bases). Germline V lookup: CDR1 SGDLS, CDR2 YYNGEE. Trimming shortened V by 3 bases and J by 1 base, and 13 bases separated the two germline ends. This CDR3 comprises 15 residues. The CDR3 reads CASSAGPGQNTEAFF. CDR3 sequence (DNA): TGTGCCAGCAGCGCCGGGCCGGGACAGAACACTGAAGCTTTCTTT.

This sequence joins TRBV2 and TRBJ2-4, with 10 bases fitting TRBD1. Germline V gene sequence: CDR1 SNHLY, CDR2 FYNNEI. Trimming at V came to 6 bases and at J to 1 base, leaving 12 bases not matched to a gene. The CDR3 contains 18 residues. The CDR3 region is CASRGERGQGWAKNIQYF. The CDR3 DNA reads as TGTGCCAGCAGGGGGGAGAGGGGACAGGGGTGGGCCAAAAACATTCAGTACTTC.

The rearrangement uses TRBV7-2 and TRBJ1-2, with D tentatively TRBD1 (5 bases). The CDR3 sequence is 12 residues long. From germline, CDR1 is SGHTA and CDR2 FQGNSA. V lost 4 bases and J lost 4, with 7 bases in between. The DNA of the CDR3 is TGTGCCAGCAGCTCTGGGGCCTATGGCTACACCTTC. Its protein is CASSSGAYGYTF.

V gene TRBV30 combines with J gene TRBJ2-2; weak D call: TRBD2 (5 bases). The CDR3 runs to 14 residues. Trimming pared 5 bases from V and 6 bases from J, leaving 16 bases between. Germline loops: CDR1 GTSNPN, CDR2 SVGIG (reference sequence). Written as DNA, the CDR3 is TGTGCCTGGGGCCGTGGCCCGGAGGCCGGGGAGCTGTTTTTT. It is translated as CAWGRGPEAGELFF.

The V gene is TRBV5-1, the J gene TRBJ1-6; 8 nucleotides align to TRBD1. Germline V gene lookup returns CDR1 SGHRS and CDR2 YFSETQ. The CDR3 runs to 16 residues. V was pared by 0 bases and J by 7 bases, with 6 bases of the junction left unmatched. CDR3: CASSLEVQGENSPLHF. The CDR3 bases are TGCGCCAGCAGCTTGGAAGTACAGGGGGAGAATTCACCCCTCCACTTT.

V gene TRBV18 combines with J gene TRBJ2-3; maybe TRBD2 (5 bases). From germline, CDR1 is KGHSH and CDR2 LQKENI. Trimming stripped 6 bases from V and 1 base from J, with 11 bases between. The CDR3 totals 14 residues. CDR3 sequence: CASSALGGTDTQYF. CDR3 sequence (DNA): TGTGCCAGCTCTGCCCTGGGAGGCACAGATACGCAGTATTTT.

In its sample, this clone was seen a few times. The chain uses TRBV29-1 and TRBJ1-2, with unresolved D. V gave up 0 bases and J gave up 4 bases, with 9 bases separating them. Germline CDR1 SQVTM, CDR2 ANQGSEA. CDR3 length equals 13 residues. The CDR3 sequence: CSVEDLGLYGYTF. The CDR3 bases are TGCAGCGTTGAAGATCTAGGCCTCTATGGCTACACCTTC.

This rearrangement joins TRBV29-1 to TRBJ2-2; perhaps TRBD2 as D (5 bases). This CDR3 has 15 amino acids. Germline V gene lookup returns CDR1 SQVTM and CDR2 ANQGSEA. With 4 bases removed from V and 4 bases from J, the gap between germline ends came to 16 bases. This CDR3 reads CSVGGLGEGTGELFF. DNA of the CDR3: TGCAGCGTTGGGGGTTTGGGAGAGGGCACCGGGGAGCTGTTTTTT.

This chain joins TRBV10-2 and TRBJ2-1; 9 nucleotides line up with TRBD2. Trimming removed 0 bases from V and 5 bases from J; junction bases left unmatched: 8. Germline assignment: CDR1 WSHSY and CDR2 SAAADI. The length of the CDR3 is 17 residues. The DNA of the CDR3 is TGCGCCAGCAGTGAGTCTTTGACTAGCGGTATCGACAATGAGCAGTTCTTC. Protein sequence: CASSESLTSGIDNEQFF.

The chain combines TRBV19 with TRBJ2-1; 11 nucleotides match TRBD2. CDR1 is LNHDA and CDR2 is SQIVND in the germline V gene (reference sequence). Losses at the gene ends were 3 bases for V and 6 bases for J; bases not matched to a gene: 4. The CDR3 totals 15 residues. This chain's CDR3 is CASSMWLAGGNEQFF. The CDR3 bases are TGTGCCAGTAGTATGTGGCTAGCGGGGGGCAATGAGCAGTTCTTC.

The chain couples TRBV7-8 to TRBJ2-3; maybe TRBD1 (6 bases). The CDR3 runs to 15 residues. Germline values: CDR1 SGHVS, CDR2 FQNEAQ. V lost 4 bases and J 0 bases, leaving 11 bases between the germline ends. DNA for the CDR3: TGTGCCAGCAGCTCCAGGGGTCCTAGCACAGATACGCAGTATTTT. Amino acid sequence: CASSSRGPSTDTQYF.

The chain carries TRBV5-1 and TRBJ2-7; D not resolved. The CDR3 consists of 11 residues. Germline V CDR1 and CDR2: SGHRS, YFSETQ. V shed 6 bases and J shed 5 bases, with 9 bases lying between them. CDR3 region: CASNYPHEQYF. CDR3 bases: TGCGCCAGCAACTATCCACACGAGCAGTACTTC.

This rearrangement joins TRBV27 to TRBJ1-5, with 7 bases matching TRBD1. The junction had 4 bases not matched to a gene; V was cut back by 2 bases and J by 3 bases. Germline values: CDR1 MNHEY, CDR2 SMNVEV (reference sequence). This CDR3 is 15 amino acids long. For the CDR3, the DNA is TGTGCCAGCAGTTTAAACAGGGGCCCCAATCAGCCCCAGCATTTT. Translation: CASSLNRGPNQPQHF.

V gene TRBV11-1 combines with J gene TRBJ2-7; maybe TRBD2 (6 bases). V shed 7 bases and J shed 1 base, with 14 bases lying between them. Germline V gene data show CDR1 as SGHAT and CDR2 as FQDESV (reference sequence). The CDR3 runs 14 residues. The CDR3, as DNA: TGTGCCAGCAAGTGGCTAGCGAATTCCTACGAGCAGTACTTC. Protein: CASKWLANSYEQYF.

This clone has a handful of counts. V gene TRBV9 combines with J gene TRBJ1-2; 11 bases agree with TRBD1. The ends lost 0 bases at V and 1 base at J; junction bases unmatched: 2. Germline CDR1 is SGDLS and CDR2 is YYNGEE. This CDR3 region has 16 residues. CDR3 DNA: TGTGCCAGCAGCGTAGGGACAGGGGGCGGTAACTATGGCTACACCTTC. As protein: CASSVGTGGGNYGYTF.

J is TRBJ2-1 and V is TRBV27; 15 bases align to TRBD2. CDR3 length: 15 residues. Germline CDR1 MNHEY, CDR2 SMNVEV (reference sequence). Trimming removed 4 bases from V and 7 bases from J; junction bases left unmatched: 2. In DNA, the CDR3 is TGTGCCAGCAGTTCGGGACTAGCGGGAGGAAATGAGCAGTTCTTC. Amino acid sequence: CASSSGLAGGNEQFF.

The V gene is TRBV18, the J gene TRBJ1-3, with D possibly being TRBD1 (6 bases). Trimming shortened V by 3 bases and J by 4 bases, and 16 bases separated the two germline ends. The germline CDR1 and CDR2 sequences are KGHSH and LQKENI. The CDR3 is 16 amino acids. The CDR3 protein is CASSPGQPRGGNTIYF. The CDR3 region has the DNA TGTGCCAGCTCACCCGGACAGCCCAGAGGGGGAAACACCATATATTTT.

The chain recombines TRBV18 with TRBJ1-4, with 7 nucleotides matching TRBD1. This CDR3 spans 14 amino acids. The germline V gene encodes CDR1 KGHSH and CDR2 LQKENI. V lost 5 bases and J lost 7; bases outside the gene matches: 7. The CDR3 nucleotides read TGTGCCAGCTCATCCGGGACAGTCATTGAAAAACTGTTTTTT. This translates into CASSSGTVIEKLFF.

The chain joins TRBV6-5 to TRBJ1-2, with TRBD1 matching over 7 bases. V was clipped by 6 bases and J by 1 base; unmatched bases: 2. This CDR3 contains 13 residues. Germline loops: CDR1 MNHEY, CDR2 SVGAGI. The CDR3 reads CASRDRNNYGYTF. The CDR3 nucleotides are TGTGCCAGCAGGGACAGGAATAACTATGGCTACACCTTC.

This clone was picked up a small number of times. This chain uses TRBV19 with TRBJ2-3; 9 bases agree with TRBD1. Germline V gene lookup returns CDR1 LNHDA and CDR2 SQIVND (reference sequence). This CDR3 is built from 16 residues. Trimming took 1 base from V and 4 from J; bases not matched to a gene: 6. In nucleotides, the CDR3 is TGTGCCAGTAGTATAGCCCGGGGACAGGGACCAGATACGCAGTATTTT. Amino acid sequence: CASSIARGQGPDTQYF.

This chain connects TRBV18 to TRBJ2-7; TRBD2 matches 8 bases. Germline trimming cut 3 bases from V and 6 bases from J; bases unmatched to any gene: 7. The germline CDR1 and CDR2 sequences are KGHSH and LQKENI. The CDR3 covers 14 residues. Here the CDR3 DNA reads TGTGCCAGCTCACCTGGACTAGCCTCGGGCGAGCAGTACTTC. Protein sequence: CASSPGLASGEQYF.

This clone is a singleton in its sample. The CDR3 loop is CASQGGDLSNQPQHF. In DNA form, the CDR3 reads TGTGCCAGCCAAGGGGGGGATTTGAGCAATCAGCCCCAGCATTTT. The J gene is TRBJ1-5, the V gene TRBV6-6; D may be TRBD1 (6 bases). Between the trimmed V and J ends, which lost 8 bases and 1 base, there was a span of 15 bases. Germline V gene data show CDR1 as MNHNY and CDR2 as SVGAGI (reference sequence). The CDR3 runs to 15 residues.

The gene calls are TRBV6-5 and TRBJ1-1; 7 nucleotides match TRBD1. The CDR3 loop spans 13 amino acids. Germline CDR1 is MNHEY and CDR2 is SVGAGI. Losses at the gene ends were 2 bases for V and 7 bases for J; bases not matched to a gene: 4. Here the CDR3 reads CASSYRQGLEAFF. CDR3 DNA: TGTGCCAGCAGTTACCGACAGGGTCTTGAAGCTTTCTTT.

For the CDR3, the DNA is TGTGCCAGCAGGGGCAGCGGAAACACCATATATTTT. It encodes CASRGSGNTIYF. This chain links TRBV6-4 with TRBJ1-3, with D hard to call. This CDR3 has 12 residues. V lost 6 bases and J lost 4, with 7 bases in between. Germline loops: CDR1 MRHNA, CDR2 SNTAGT.